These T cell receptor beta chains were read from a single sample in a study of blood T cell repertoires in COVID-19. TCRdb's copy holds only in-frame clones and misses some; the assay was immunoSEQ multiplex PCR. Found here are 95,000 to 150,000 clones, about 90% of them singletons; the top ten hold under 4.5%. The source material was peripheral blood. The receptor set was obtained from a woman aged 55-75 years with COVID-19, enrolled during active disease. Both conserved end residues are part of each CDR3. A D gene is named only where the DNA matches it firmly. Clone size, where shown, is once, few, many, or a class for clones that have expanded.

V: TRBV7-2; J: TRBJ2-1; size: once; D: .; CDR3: CASSPAGGVYNEQFF; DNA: TGTGCCAGCAGCCCCGCTGGCGGGGTCTACAATGAGCAGTTCTTC
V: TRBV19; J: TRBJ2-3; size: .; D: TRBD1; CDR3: CASNEPGQGLSDTQYF; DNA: TGTGCCAGTAACGAACCGGGACAGGGTTTATCAGATACGCAGTATTTT
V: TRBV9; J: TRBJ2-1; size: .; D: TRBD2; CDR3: CASSGWTRNEQFF; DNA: TGTGCCAGCAGCGGATGGACTAGGAATGAGCAGTTCTTC
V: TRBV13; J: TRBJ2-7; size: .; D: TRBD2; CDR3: CASSSSGASYEQYF; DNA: TGTGCCAGCAGCTCCAGCGGGGCCTCCTACGAGCAGTACTTC
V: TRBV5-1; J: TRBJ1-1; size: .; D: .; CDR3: CASSLVGGTANTEAFF; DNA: TGCGCCAGCAGCTTGGTAGGCGGGACCGCGAACACTGAAGCTTTCTTT
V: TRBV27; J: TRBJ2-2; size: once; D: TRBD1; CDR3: CASSLSGTVTGELFF; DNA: TGTGCCAGCAGTTTATCGGGGACAGTTACCGGGGAGCTGTTTTTT
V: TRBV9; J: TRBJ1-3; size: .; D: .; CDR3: CASSEGGRVGDTIYF; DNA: TGTGCCAGCAGCGAGGGCGGCAGGGTCGGAGACACCATATATTTT
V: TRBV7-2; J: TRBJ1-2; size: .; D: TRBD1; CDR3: CASSLEGQGITGYTF; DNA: TGTGCCAGCAGCTTAGAGGGACAGGGGATCACTGGCTACACCTTC
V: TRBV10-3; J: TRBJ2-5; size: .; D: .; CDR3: CAISVGGAGQETQYF; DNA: TGTGCCATCAGTGTGGGGGGGGCCGGGCAAGAGACCCAGTACTTC
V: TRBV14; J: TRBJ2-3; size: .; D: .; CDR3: CASSQQGITDTQYF; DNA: TGTGCCAGCAGCCAACAGGGGATCACAGATACGCAGTATTTT
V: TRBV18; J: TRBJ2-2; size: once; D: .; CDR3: CASSPRFAGELFF; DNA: TGTGCCAGCTCACCACGTTTCGCCGGGGAGCTGTTTTTT
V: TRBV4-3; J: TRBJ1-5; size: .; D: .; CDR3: CASSQDHAGAPQPQHF; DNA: TGCGCCAGCAGCCAAGATCACGCGGGGGCCCCTCAGCCCCAGCATTTT
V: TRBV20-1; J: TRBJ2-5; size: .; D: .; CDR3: CSASLAEETQYF; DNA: TGCAGTGCTAGTTTAGCGGAAGAGACCCAGTACTTC
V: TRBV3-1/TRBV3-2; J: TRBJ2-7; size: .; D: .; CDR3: CASSQGNYGSSYEQYF; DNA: TGTGCCAGCAGCCAAGGCAATTACGGGAGCTCCTACGAGCAGTACTTC
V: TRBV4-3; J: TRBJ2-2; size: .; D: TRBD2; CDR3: CASSPGLAGGPTGELFF; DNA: TGCGCCAGCAGCCCGGGACTAGCGGGGGGGCCCACCGGGGAGCTGTTTTTT
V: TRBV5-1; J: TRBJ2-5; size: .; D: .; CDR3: CASILTGQETQYF; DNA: TGCGCCAGCATTCTGACAGGTCAAGAGACCCAGTACTTC
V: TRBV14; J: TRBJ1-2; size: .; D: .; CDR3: CASSQGRGRIPYGYTF; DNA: TGTGCCAGCAGCCAAGGGAGGGGCCGCATTCCTTATGGCTACACCTTC
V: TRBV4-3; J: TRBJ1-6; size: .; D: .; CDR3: CASSLEEISPLHF; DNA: TGCGCCAGCAGCCTCGAGGAGATTTCACCCCTCCACTTT
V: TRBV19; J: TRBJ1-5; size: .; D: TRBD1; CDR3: CASSRSQGGNQPQHF; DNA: TGTGCCAGTAGTCGGAGCCAGGGGGGAAATCAGCCCCAGCATTTT
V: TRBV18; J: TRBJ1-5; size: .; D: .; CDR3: CASSPRLPGGGGQPQHF; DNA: TGTGCCAGCTCACCACGTCTCCCCGGGGGAGGGGGTCAGCCCCAGCATTTT
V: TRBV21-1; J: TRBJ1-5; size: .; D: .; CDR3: CASSTYRGLRGQPQHF; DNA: TGTGCCAGCAGCACTTACAGGGGGCTCAGGGGTCAGCCCCAGCATTTT
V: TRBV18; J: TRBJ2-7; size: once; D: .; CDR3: CASSPASRQNHEQYF; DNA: TGTGCCAGCTCACCAGCTTCCAGACAGAACCACGAGCAGTACTTC
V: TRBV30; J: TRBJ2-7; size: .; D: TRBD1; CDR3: CARSGTGNYEQYF; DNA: TGTGCCCGGTCCGGGACAGGGAACTACGAGCAGTACTTC
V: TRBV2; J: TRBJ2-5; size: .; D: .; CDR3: CASRADFETQYF; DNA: TGTGCCAGCAGGGCGGATTTTGAGACCCAGTACTTC
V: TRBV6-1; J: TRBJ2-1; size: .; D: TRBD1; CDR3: CASSESDRGFGNEQFF; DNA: TGTGCCAGCAGTGAATCGGACAGGGGGTTTGGCAATGAGCAGTTCTTC
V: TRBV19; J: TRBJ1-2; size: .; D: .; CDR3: CASAREGAIVYGYTF; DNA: TGTGCCAGTGCCCGTGAAGGGGCGATCGTCTATGGCTACACCTTC
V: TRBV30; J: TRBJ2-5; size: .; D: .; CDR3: CAWSLPGVRETQYF; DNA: TGTGCCTGGAGCCTACCGGGGGTGAGGGAGACCCAGTACTTC
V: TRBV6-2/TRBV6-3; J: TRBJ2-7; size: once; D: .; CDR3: CASSDPGQLSYEQYF; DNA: TGTGCCAGCAGTGACCCGGGACAACTATCCTACGAGCAGTACTTC
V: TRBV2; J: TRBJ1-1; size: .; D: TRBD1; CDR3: CASTTPRGLGAFF; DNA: TGTGCCAGCACTACCCCTAGGGGGCTGGGAGCTTTCTTT
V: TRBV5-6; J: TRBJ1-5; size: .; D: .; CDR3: CASSLGSGNQPQHF; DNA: TGTGCCAGCAGCTTGGGAAGCGGCAATCAGCCCCAGCATTTT
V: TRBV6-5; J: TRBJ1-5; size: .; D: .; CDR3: CASSVQGFQPQHF; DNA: TGTGCCAGCTCGGTACAGGGTTTTCAGCCCCAGCATTTT
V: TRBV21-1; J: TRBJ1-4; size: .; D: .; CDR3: CASSTTLAEESRPEKLFF; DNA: TGTGCCAGCAGCACTACTCTGGCCGAGGAGAGCCGACCTGAAAAACTGTTTTTT
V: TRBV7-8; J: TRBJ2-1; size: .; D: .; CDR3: CASSLGRQSSHNEQFF; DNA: TGTGCCAGCAGCTTAGGGAGACAGAGTTCCCACAATGAGCAGTTCTTC
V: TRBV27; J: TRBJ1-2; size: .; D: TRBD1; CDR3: CASRSGTGGKTF; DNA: TGTGCCAGCAGATCCGGGACAGGGGGGAAAACCTTC
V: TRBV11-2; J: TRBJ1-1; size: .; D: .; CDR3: CASSLPPRRNTEAFF; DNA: TGTGCCAGCAGCTTACCCCCGAGGCGGAACACTGAAGCTTTCTTT
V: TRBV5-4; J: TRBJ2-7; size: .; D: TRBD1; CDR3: CASSSTGAQGEQYF; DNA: TGTGCCAGCAGCTCGACAGGGGCCCAGGGCGAGCAGTACTTC
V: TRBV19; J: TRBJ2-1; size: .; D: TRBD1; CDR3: CASSITGTGSYNEQFF; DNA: TGTGCCAGTAGTATCACCGGGACAGGGTCCTACAATGAGCAGTTCTTC
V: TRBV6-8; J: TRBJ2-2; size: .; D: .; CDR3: CASSYGRSNTGELFF; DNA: TGTGCCAGCAGTTACGGCAGATCGAACACCGGGGAGCTGTTTTTT
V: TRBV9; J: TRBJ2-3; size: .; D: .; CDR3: CASSVGQKSDTQYF; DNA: TGTGCCAGCAGCGTAGGACAAAAATCAGATACGCAGTATTTT
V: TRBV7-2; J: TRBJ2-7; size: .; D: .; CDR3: CASSLLARDYEQYF; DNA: TGTGCCAGCAGCTTACTTGCCAGGGACTACGAGCAGTACTTC
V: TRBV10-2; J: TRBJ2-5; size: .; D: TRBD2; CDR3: CASSQTGLAGRGETQYF; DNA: TGCGCCAGCAGTCAAACGGGACTAGCGGGGAGGGGGGAGACCCAGTACTTC
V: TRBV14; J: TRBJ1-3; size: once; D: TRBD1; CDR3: CASSQDPDRAWNTIYF; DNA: TGTGCCAGCAGCCAAGACCCAGACAGGGCGTGGAACACCATATATTTT
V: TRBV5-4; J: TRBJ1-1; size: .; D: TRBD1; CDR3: CASSWGTDEAFF; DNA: TGTGCCAGCAGCTGGGGGACAGATGAAGCTTTCTTT
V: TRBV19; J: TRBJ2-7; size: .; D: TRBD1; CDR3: CASSRNRGGEQYF; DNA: TGTGCCAGTAGTAGAAACAGGGGTGGCGAGCAGTACTTC
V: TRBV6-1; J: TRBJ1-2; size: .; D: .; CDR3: CASSEVGRGYTF; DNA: TGTGCCAGCAGTGAAGTGGGGAGGGGCTACACCTTC
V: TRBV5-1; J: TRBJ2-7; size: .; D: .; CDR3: CASSITPGSYEQYF; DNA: TGCGCCAGCAGCATAACACCAGGCTCCTACGAGCAGTACTTC
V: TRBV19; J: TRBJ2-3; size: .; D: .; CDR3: CASSTAGSTDTQYF; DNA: TGTGCCAGTAGTACGGCAGGTAGCACAGATACGCAGTATTTT
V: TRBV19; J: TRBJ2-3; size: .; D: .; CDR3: CASEPSGTDTQYF; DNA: TGTGCCAGCGAACCCTCGGGCACAGATACGCAGTATTTT
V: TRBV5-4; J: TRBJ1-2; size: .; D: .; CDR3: CAVRDVGQIIYGYTF; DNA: TGTGCCGTCCGTGACGTTGGACAGATAATCTATGGCTACACCTTC
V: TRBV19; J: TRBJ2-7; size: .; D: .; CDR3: CASSAGTHYEQYF; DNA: TGTGCCAGTAGCGCGGGGACGCACTACGAGCAGTACTTC
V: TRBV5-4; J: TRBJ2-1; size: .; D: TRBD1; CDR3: CASSPGGRSSYNEQFF; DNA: TGTGCCAGCAGCCCAGGGGGTAGAAGCTCCTACAATGAGCAGTTCTTC
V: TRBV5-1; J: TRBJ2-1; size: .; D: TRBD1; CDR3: CASSLVQGEQFF; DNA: TGCGCCAGCAGCTTGGTACAGGGGGAGCAGTTCTTC
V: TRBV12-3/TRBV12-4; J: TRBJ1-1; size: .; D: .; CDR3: CASRTGGIPEAFF; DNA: TGTGCCAGCAGGACGGGGGGGATTCCTGAAGCTTTCTTT
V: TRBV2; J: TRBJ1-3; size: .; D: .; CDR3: CASSGDTGNTIYF; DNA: TGTGCCAGCAGTGGTGACACTGGAAACACCATATATTTT
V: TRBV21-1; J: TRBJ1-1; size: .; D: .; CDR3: CASSQTRVSNTEAFF; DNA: TGTGCCAGCAGCCAAACCAGGGTCTCGAACACTGAAGCTTTCTTT
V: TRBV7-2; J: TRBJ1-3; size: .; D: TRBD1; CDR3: CASKPRTGSGNTIYF; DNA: TGTGCCAGCAAACCTAGGACAGGCTCTGGAAACACCATATATTTT
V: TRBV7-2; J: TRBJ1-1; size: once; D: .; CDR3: CASSLEAGANTEAFF; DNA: TGTGCCAGCAGCTTAGAAGCAGGGGCGAACACTGAAGCTTTCTTT
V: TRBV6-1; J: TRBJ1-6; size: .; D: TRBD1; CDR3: CASSDLQGGNSPLHF; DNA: TGTGCCAGCAGTGACCTGCAGGGGGGAAATTCACCCCTCCACTTT
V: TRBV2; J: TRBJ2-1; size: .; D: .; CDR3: CASSGVRGNEQFF; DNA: TGTGCCAGCAGTGGTGTCCGCGGAAATGAGCAGTTCTTC